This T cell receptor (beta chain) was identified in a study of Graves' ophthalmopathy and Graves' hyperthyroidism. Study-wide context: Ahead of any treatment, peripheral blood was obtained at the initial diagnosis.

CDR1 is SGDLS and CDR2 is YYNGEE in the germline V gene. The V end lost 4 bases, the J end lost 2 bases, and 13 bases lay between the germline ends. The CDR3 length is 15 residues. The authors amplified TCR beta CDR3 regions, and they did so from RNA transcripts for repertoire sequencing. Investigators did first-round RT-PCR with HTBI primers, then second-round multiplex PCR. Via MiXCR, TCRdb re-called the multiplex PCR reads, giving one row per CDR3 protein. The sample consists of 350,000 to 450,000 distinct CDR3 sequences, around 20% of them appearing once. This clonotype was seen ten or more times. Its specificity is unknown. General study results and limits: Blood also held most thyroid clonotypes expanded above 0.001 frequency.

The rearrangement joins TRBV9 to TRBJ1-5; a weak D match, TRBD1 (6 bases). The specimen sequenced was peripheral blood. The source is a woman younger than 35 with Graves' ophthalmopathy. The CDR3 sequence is CASSLSDSGNQPQHF. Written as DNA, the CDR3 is TGTGCCAGCAGCCTATCGGACAGTGGCAATCAGCCCCAGCATTTT.